Listed below are T cell receptor beta chains from one sample, sequenced in a study of blood T cell repertoires in COVID-19. The data were produced by immunoSEQ multiplex PCR, yet TCRdb's version contains in-frame clones alone and is incomplete. The data contain 250,000 to 350,000 clones, over 75% of them seen just once; the ten biggest clones take up around 12%. The sequenced material came from peripheral blood. These receptors originate from a woman aged 60-70 years with acute or convalescent COVID-19. Both conserved end residues are part of each CDR3. A D gene is named only where the DNA matches it firmly.

v_gene: TRBV7-9
j_gene: TRBJ2-1
d_gene: TRBD1
CDR3aa: CASSPSGQGASEQFF

v_gene: TRBV27
j_gene: TRBJ1-1
d_gene: NA
CDR3aa: CASRTGGYTEAFF

v_gene: TRBV4-2
j_gene: TRBJ2-4
d_gene: NA
CDR3aa: CASSQGLGGRRAKNIQYF

v_gene: TRBV6-5
j_gene: TRBJ2-1
d_gene: NA
CDR3aa: CAGGEAGEQFF

v_gene: TRBV7-2
j_gene: TRBJ1-4
d_gene: TRBD1
CDR3aa: CASSPGGVGEKLFF

v_gene: TRBV29-1
j_gene: TRBJ2-7
d_gene: TRBD1
CDR3aa: CSVQGQGEQYF

v_gene: TRBV29-1
j_gene: TRBJ2-1
d_gene: TRBD1
CDR3aa: CSVTGGLPTIEQFF

v_gene: TRBV11-2
j_gene: TRBJ1-1
d_gene: NA
CDR3aa: CASSLDPGEAFF

v_gene: TRBV4-1
j_gene: TRBJ2-5
d_gene: TRBD2
CDR3aa: CASSQRLAPETQYF

v_gene: TRBV6-4
j_gene: TRBJ1-4
d_gene: TRBD1
CDR3aa: CASSPTGDGEKLFF

v_gene: TRBV7-9
j_gene: TRBJ2-7
d_gene: TRBD2
CDR3aa: CASSQTSGGFIDYEQYF

v_gene: TRBV28
j_gene: TRBJ1-2
d_gene: TRBD1
CDR3aa: CASSLQGHYGYTF

v_gene: TRBV7-3
j_gene: TRBJ2-1
d_gene: TRBD2
CDR3aa: CASSLTSGDNEQFF

v_gene: TRBV5-4
j_gene: TRBJ1-3
d_gene: NA
CDR3aa: CASSLKVRDSGNTIYF

v_gene: TRBV10-3
j_gene: TRBJ2-1
d_gene: TRBD2
CDR3aa: CAISERISGGASNEQFF

v_gene: TRBV5-1
j_gene: TRBJ2-7
d_gene: NA
CDR3aa: CASSLMGGRGYEQYF

v_gene: TRBV6-5
j_gene: TRBJ2-7
d_gene: TRBD2
CDR3aa: CASSYSKLAGQHEQYF

v_gene: TRBV7-2
j_gene: TRBJ2-7
d_gene: TRBD2
CDR3aa: CASSLEPGGQGYEQYF

v_gene: TRBV5-6
j_gene: TRBJ2-5
d_gene: NA
CDR3aa: CASSVTGKETQYF

v_gene: TRBV5-5
j_gene: TRBJ1-4
d_gene: NA
CDR3aa: CASSSRDLTNEKLFF

v_gene: TRBV11-2
j_gene: TRBJ2-1
d_gene: NA
CDR3aa: CASSLRVEGEQFF

v_gene: TRBV19
j_gene: TRBJ2-4
d_gene: NA
CDR3aa: CASSIVETSKAKNIQYF

v_gene: TRBV18
j_gene: TRBJ1-5
d_gene: TRBD1
CDR3aa: CASARQGDSNQPQHF

v_gene: TRBV7-9
j_gene: TRBJ2-7
d_gene: NA
CDR3aa: CASSLDTVSQQYF

v_gene: TRBV2
j_gene: TRBJ2-3
d_gene: NA
CDR3aa: CASVDRFTDTQYF

v_gene: TRBV28
j_gene: TRBJ1-1
d_gene: NA
CDR3aa: CASRRQTLGTEAFF

v_gene: TRBV6-2/TRBV6-3
j_gene: TRBJ2-7
d_gene: TRBD2
CDR3aa: CASSYRPSGGVLEQYF

v_gene: TRBV24-1
j_gene: TRBJ2-1
d_gene: TRBD2
CDR3aa: CATSDRLAGGPSYNEQFF

v_gene: TRBV7-9
j_gene: TRBJ2-7
d_gene: TRBD1
CDR3aa: CASSPTGGRSGMGDEQYF

v_gene: TRBV7-2
j_gene: TRBJ1-2
d_gene: TRBD1
CDR3aa: CASSSASTGNYGYTF

v_gene: TRBV12-3/TRBV12-4
j_gene: TRBJ1-3
d_gene: NA
CDR3aa: CASSPSGGNTIYF

v_gene: TRBV19
j_gene: TRBJ1-1
d_gene: TRBD1
CDR3aa: CASSIVSGGITEAFF

v_gene: TRBV20-1
j_gene: TRBJ1-1
d_gene: NA
CDR3aa: CSHSVNTEAFF

v_gene: TRBV24-1
j_gene: TRBJ2-5
d_gene: TRBD2
CDR3aa: CATSSPSGGETQYF

v_gene: TRBV7-3
j_gene: TRBJ2-1
d_gene: TRBD2
CDR3aa: CASSLISVAGSSYNEQFF

v_gene: TRBV18
j_gene: TRBJ1-1
d_gene: NA
CDR3aa: CASSPNTLNTEAFF

v_gene: TRBV18
j_gene: TRBJ1-2
d_gene: NA
CDR3aa: CASSPSREGGYTF

v_gene: TRBV28
j_gene: TRBJ2-1
d_gene: TRBD2
CDR3aa: CASRTAGLAGSNEQFF

v_gene: TRBV28
j_gene: TRBJ2-3
d_gene: NA
CDR3aa: CASSLGASSTDTQYF

v_gene: TRBV19
j_gene: TRBJ2-7
d_gene: TRBD2
CDR3aa: CASSITVAGVLEQYF

v_gene: TRBV15
j_gene: TRBJ2-1
d_gene: NA
CDR3aa: CAFGPGAYNEQFF